This record looks at one TCR beta chain sequence and its context. The data are from a study of cytomegalovirus exposure and HLA in healthy donors. Primers for the PCR totalled 60 Vbeta and 13 Jbeta. Profiling relied on immunoSEQ multiplex PCR, and the TCRdb table lists in-frame clones only, not all of them. The table includes tens of thousands of clones, about four fifths detected once. The length of the CDR3 is 16 residues. Trimming cost V 1 base and J 2 bases, with 13 bases left between them. CDR1 is MGHRA and CDR2 is YSYEKL in the germline V gene. This receptor was taken from a female donor in good health and CMV-seronegative. Sample: PBMCs. The chain couples TRBV4-1 to TRBJ2-3, with D possibly matching TRBD2 (5 bases). CDR3 residues: CASSQGKRSNTDTQYF. CDR3 bases: TGCGCCAGCAGCCAAGGCAAGCGGAGTAACACAGATACGCAGTATTTT.